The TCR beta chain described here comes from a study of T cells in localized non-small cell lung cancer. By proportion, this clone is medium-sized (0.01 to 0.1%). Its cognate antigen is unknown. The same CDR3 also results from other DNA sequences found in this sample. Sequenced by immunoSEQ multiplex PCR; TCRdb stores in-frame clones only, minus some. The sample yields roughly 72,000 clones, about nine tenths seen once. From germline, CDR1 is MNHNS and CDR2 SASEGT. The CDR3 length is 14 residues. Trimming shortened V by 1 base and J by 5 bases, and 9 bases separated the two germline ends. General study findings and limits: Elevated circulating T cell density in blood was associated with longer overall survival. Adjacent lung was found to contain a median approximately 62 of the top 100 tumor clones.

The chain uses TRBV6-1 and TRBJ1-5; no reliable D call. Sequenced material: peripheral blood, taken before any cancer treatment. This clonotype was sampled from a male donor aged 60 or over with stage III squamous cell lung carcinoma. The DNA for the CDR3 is TGTGCCAGCAGTGAAGGGGGAGTGGATCAGCCCCAGCATTTT. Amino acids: CASSEGGVDQPQHF.